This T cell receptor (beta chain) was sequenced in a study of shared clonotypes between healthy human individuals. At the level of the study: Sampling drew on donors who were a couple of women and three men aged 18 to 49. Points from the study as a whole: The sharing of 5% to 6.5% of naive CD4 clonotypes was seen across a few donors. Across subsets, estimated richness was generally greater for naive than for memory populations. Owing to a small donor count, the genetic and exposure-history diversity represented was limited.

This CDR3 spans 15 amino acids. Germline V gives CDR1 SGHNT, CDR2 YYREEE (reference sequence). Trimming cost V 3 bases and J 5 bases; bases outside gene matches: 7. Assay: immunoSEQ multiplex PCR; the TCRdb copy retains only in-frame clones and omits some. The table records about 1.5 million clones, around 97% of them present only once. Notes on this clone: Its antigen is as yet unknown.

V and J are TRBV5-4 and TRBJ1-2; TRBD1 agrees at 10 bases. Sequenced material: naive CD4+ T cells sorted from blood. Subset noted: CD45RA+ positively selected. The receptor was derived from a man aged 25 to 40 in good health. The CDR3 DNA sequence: TGTGCCAGCAGCTGGAGGGACAGGGGAGTTTATGGCTACACCTTC. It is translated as CASSWRDRGVYGYTF.